This T cell receptor (beta chain) emerged from a study of T-cell memory formation after mild COVID-19. Overall study findings and caveats: Later expanders leaned CD4+, whereas day 15 to 85 contracting clones were balanced CD4/CD8.

A single record per CDR3 protein comes from TCRdb applying MiXCR to the 5' RACE reads. Found here are over 350,000 distinct CDR3 sequences, roughly 15% of them singletons; the top ten hold roughly 21%. In this sample, this clonotype turned up a few times. What it binds is not known. Looked up from germline, CDR1 is SGHVS and CDR2 is FQNEAQ. CDR3 length: 16 residues. V was shortened by 6 bases and J by 1 base, with 15 bases between the two germline ends. The sample was PBMCs or a T cell subset sorted from them (not recorded which). The J gene is TRBJ1-4, the V gene TRBV7-8; no firm D call. The TCR sequence derives from a man between 18 and 29 years old who had mild COVID-19 (a few samples of this study predate the infection). Cell type and time point are not known. The CDR3 region is CASSSYTAETNEKLFF. CDR3 coding DNA: TGTGCCAGCAGTTCCTATACAGCGGAAACTAATGAAAAACTGTTTTTT.